This TCR beta chain was recorded in a study of cytomegalovirus exposure and HLA in healthy donors. Trimming removed 2 bases at V and 6 bases at J, with 10 bases between. The germline CDR1 and CDR2 sequences are LGHNA and YNFKEQ. The length of the CDR3 is 13 residues. In the PCR, 60 Vbeta and 13 Jbeta primers were used. Clones were read by immunoSEQ multiplex PCR, and TCRdb kept only the in-frame ones, dropping some. Among about 120,000 clones listed, under 85% were seen once. At the time of sampling, donors were nominally healthy, though unrecorded immune exposures were likely. The J gene is TRBJ1-2, the V gene TRBV4-2, with D hard to call. The material sequenced was PBMCs. This clonotype originated in a woman aged 45-60 years in good health and CMV-seropositive. The CDR3 sequence is CASSQYIMDGYTF. For the CDR3, the DNA is TGTGCCAGCAGCCAATACATAATGGATGGCTACACCTTC.